This T cell receptor beta chain was sequenced in a study of blood T cell repertoires in COVID-19. The wider study: Acute and convalescent COVID-19 samples came from the United States, Italy and Spain.

Individuals aged roughly 18 to 95 years were recruited from 24 US areas. Clinical histories supplied by participants themselves formed the basis of cohort assignment. Cohort 3 recovered donors had two negative PCRs, clearance, or symptom resolution. Sequencing was performed with immunoSEQ multiplex PCR; in TCRdb, only in-frame clones are kept and a portion is missing. The profile shows more than 250,000 clones, around 90% of them singletons. J gave up 3 bases and V 6 bases, and 2 bases lay outside the gene matches. The CDR3 is 15 residues long. The germline V gene encodes CDR1 LGHNA and CDR2 YNFKEQ. This rearrangement joins TRBV4-2 to TRBJ2-3; 14 bases agree with TRBD2. The sample comprised PBMCs or T cells enriched from blood (not recorded which). The receptor was isolated from a woman aged 35 to 49 who had recovered from COVID-19. The CDR3 region has the DNA TGTGCCAGCAGGGGGACTAGCGGGAGAACAGATACGCAGTATTTT. It specifies CASRGTSGRTDTQYF.